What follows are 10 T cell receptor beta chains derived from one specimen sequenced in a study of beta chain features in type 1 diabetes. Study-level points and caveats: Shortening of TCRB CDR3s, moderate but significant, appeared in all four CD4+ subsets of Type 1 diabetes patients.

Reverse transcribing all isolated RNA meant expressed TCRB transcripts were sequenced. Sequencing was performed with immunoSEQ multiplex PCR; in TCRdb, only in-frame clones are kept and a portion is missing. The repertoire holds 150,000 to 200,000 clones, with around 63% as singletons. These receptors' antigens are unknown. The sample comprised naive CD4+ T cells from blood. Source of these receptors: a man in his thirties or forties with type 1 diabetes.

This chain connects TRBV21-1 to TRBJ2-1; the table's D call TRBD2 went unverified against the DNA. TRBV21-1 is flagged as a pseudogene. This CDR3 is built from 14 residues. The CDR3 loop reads CASSKEAGRNEQFF. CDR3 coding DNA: TGTGCCAGCAGCAAAGAAGCGGGGAGGAATGAGCAGTTCTTC.

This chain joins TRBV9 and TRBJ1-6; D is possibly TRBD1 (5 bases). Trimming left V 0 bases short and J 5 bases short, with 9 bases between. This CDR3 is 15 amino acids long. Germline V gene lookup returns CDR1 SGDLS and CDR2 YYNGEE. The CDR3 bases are TGTGCCAGCAGCGTAGAATTGGGGGATAATTCACCCCTCCACTTT. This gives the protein CASSVELGDNSPLHF.

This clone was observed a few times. The CDR3 nucleotides read TGTGCCAGCAGCTCCAGTGACGCGGGACAGCTAGCCAAAAACATTCAGTACTTC. This encodes CASSSSDAGQLAKNIQYF. The chain carries TRBV7-9 and TRBJ2-4, with a tentative D call TRBD1 (7 bases). V lost 4 bases, J lost 0 bases, and 19 bases lay in between. The germline V gene encodes CDR1 SEHNR and CDR2 FQNEAQ (reference sequence). This CDR3 contains 18 residues.

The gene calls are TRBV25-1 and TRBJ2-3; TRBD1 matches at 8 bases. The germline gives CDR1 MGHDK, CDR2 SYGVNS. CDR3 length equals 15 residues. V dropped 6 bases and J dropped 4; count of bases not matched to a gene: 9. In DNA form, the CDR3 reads TGTGCCAGCAGCCCCCGGACAGGGAGTTCAGATACGCAGTATTTT. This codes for CASSPRTGSSDTQYF. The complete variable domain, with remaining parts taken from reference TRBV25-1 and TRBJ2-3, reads EADIYQTPRYLVIGTGKKITLECSQTMGHDKMYWYQQDPGMELHLIHYSYGVNSTEKGDLSSESTVSRIRTEHFPLTLESARPSHTSQYLCASSPRTGSSDTQYFGPGTRLTVL.

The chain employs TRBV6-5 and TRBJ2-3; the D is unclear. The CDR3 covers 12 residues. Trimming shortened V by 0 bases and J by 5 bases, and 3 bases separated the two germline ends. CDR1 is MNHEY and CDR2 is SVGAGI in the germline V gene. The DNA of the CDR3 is TGTGCCAGCAGTTACTCTCGAGATACGCAGTATTTT. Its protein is CASSYSRDTQYF.

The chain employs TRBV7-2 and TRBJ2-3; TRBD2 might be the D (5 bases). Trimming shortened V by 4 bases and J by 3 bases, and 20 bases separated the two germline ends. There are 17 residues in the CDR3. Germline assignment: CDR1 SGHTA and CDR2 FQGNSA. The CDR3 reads CASSSAPDGVRTDTQYF. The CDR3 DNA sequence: TGTGCCAGCAGCTCGGCCCCAGACGGGGTTAGGACAGATACGCAGTATTTT.

CDR3 sequence reads: CAIRTGISTDTQYF. CDR3 in DNA: TGTGCCATCAGAACAGGGATAAGCACAGATACGCAGTATTTT. The chain has TRBV10-3 and TRBJ2-3, with D tentatively TRBD1 (6 bases). Germline-derived CDR1 and CDR2 are ENHRY and SYGVKD. The ends were cut back, 6 bases at V and 0 bases at J, with 10 bases in the middle. CDR3 length: 14 amino acids.

DNA for the CDR3: TGTGCCAGCAGTCCCCAGGGTGCTGGGGCCAACGTCCTGACTTTC. Its protein is CASSPQGAGANVLTF. The chain links TRBV27 to TRBJ2-6, with D maybe TRBD1 (5 bases). Germline V CDR1 and CDR2: MNHEY, SMNVEV (reference sequence). The germline V and J ends were trimmed by 5 bases and 2 bases, with 10 bases remaining between them. This CDR3 comprises 15 residues. Using reference TRBV27 and TRBJ2-6 for the parts outside the CDR3, the full variable domain is EAQVTQNPRYLITVTGKKLTVTCSQNMNHEYMSWYRQDPGLGLRQIYYSMNVEVTDKGDVPEGYKVSRKEKRNFPLILESPSPNQTSLYFCASSPQGAGANVLTFGAGSRLTVL.

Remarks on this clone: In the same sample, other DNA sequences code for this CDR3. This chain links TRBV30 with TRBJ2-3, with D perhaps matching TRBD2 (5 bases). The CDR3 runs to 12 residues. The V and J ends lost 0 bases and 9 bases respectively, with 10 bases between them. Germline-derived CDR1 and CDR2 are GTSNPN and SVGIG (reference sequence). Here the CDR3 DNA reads TGTGCCTGGAGTGTCACTTCGGGGACGCAGTATTTT. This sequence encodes CAWSVTSGTQYF.

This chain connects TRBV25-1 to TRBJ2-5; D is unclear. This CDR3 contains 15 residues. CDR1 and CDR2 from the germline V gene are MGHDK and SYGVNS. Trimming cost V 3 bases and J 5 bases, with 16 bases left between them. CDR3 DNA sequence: TGTGCCAGCAGTGACCCGTCACCTTTTGCGGAGACCCAGTACTTC. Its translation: CASSDPSPFAETQYF.